The rows below give T cell receptor beta chains drawn from one sample of a study of PD-1 blockade in classical Hodgkin lymphoma. Assay used: immunoSEQ multiplex PCR; TCRdb lists only in-frame clones, some missing. Of some 52,000 clones listed, roughly nine tenths were seen once; the top ten hold approximately 6.8%. The specimen was peripheral blood mononuclear cells (PBMCs), collected before the fourth cycle of nivolumab. These receptors all come from a human donor with classical Hodgkin lymphoma. Each CDR3 is given with its conserved first and last residue. D genes are given only for firm matches. Rows give clone size only sometimes, using once, few, many, or a class for an expanded clone.

TRBV7-8	16	TRBJ1-4	.	.	CASSLGVGGVNEKLFF	TGTGCCAGCAGCTTAGGTGTGGGGGGGGTGAATGAAAAACTGTTTTTT
TRBV6-1	17	TRBJ2-4	.	.	CASSEGVWRGVGNIQYF	TGTGCCAGCAGTGAAGGGGTCTGGAGGGGGGTGGGAAACATTCAGTACTTC
TRBV28	12	TRBJ2-3	.	.	CASRQSGDTQYF	TGTGCCAGCAGACAGAGCGGAGATACGCAGTATTTT
TRBV10-2	14	TRBJ2-1	.	TRBD2	CASSVLAGSNEQFF	TGCGCCAGCAGTGTACTAGCGGGATCCAATGAGCAGTTCTTC
TRBV5-1	16	TRBJ1-1	.	.	CASSLEASGLNTEAFF	TGCGCCAGCAGCTTGGAGGCTTCGGGTTTGAACACTGAAGCTTTCTTT
TRBV13	14	TRBJ2-1	.	TRBD2	CASSLSGSMNEQFF	TGTGCCAGCAGCTTAAGCGGGAGTATGAATGAGCAGTTCTTC
TRBV10-3	16	TRBJ2-1	.	TRBD2	CAISESGTSGYNEQFF	TGTGCCATCAGTGAGTCCGGGACTAGCGGATACAATGAGCAGTTCTTC
TRBV19	15	TRBJ1-2	.	.	CATSRDWDTHYGYTF	TGTGCCACCTCCCGGGATTGGGACACCCACTATGGCTACACCTTC
TRBV29-1	12	TRBJ1-1	.	.	CSVAWTENEAFF	TGCAGCGTTGCTTGGACAGAAAATGAAGCTTTCTTT
TRBV10-3	12	TRBJ1-2	medium-sized	.	CAISEGGFGYTF	TGTGCCATCAGTGAAGGAGGGTTTGGCTACACCTTC
TRBV12-1	11	TRBJ2-2	.	.	CASSGTTGLFF	TGTGCCAGCAGCGGGACAACCGGGCTGTTTTTT
TRBV5-1	16	TRBJ2-7	.	TRBD1	CASSFTQGAASYEQYF	TGCGCCAGCAGCTTTACACAGGGGGCGGCCAGCTACGAGCAGTACTTC
TRBV19	13	TRBJ2-7	once	.	CASSFRSTYEQYF	TGTGCCAGTAGTTTCCGGTCAACCTACGAGCAGTACTTC
TRBV28	12	TRBJ2-7	.	.	CASREGGSEQYF	TGTGCCAGCAGGGAGGGGGGGAGTGAGCAGTACTTC
TRBV2	14	TRBJ1-4	.	.	CASSDIGEGEKLFF	TGTGCCAGCAGTGACATCGGGGAGGGGGAAAAACTGTTTTTT
TRBV9	16	TRBJ2-7	.	TRBD2	CASSPLPSGGSGEQYF	TGTGCCAGCAGCCCCCTCCCCAGCGGGGGGTCTGGCGAGCAGTACTTC
TRBV5-6	17	TRBJ2-3	.	.	CASSSPVLDTNTDTQYF	TGTGCCAGCAGCTCCCCCGTATTAGATACCAACACAGATACGCAGTATTTT
TRBV11-2	14	TRBJ2-7	.	.	CASSSSLAAYEQYF	TGTGCCAGCAGCTCAAGTCTAGCAGCCTACGAGCAGTACTTC
TRBV7-8	13	TRBJ1-1	.	.	CASSLQPNTEAFF	TGTGCCAGCAGCTTACAGCCGAACACTGAAGCTTTCTTT
TRBV19	13	TRBJ2-7	.	.	CASSTLQAYEQYF	TGTGCCAGTAGTACGCTCCAGGCCTACGAGCAGTACTTC
TRBV5-8	14	TRBJ1-5	.	TRBD1	CASSPGQGYQPQHF	TGTGCCAGCAGCCCGGGACAGGGCTATCAGCCCCAGCATTTT